The TCR beta chain described here comes from a study of blood T cell repertoires in COVID-19. TCRdb keeps only in-frame clones here, not all; method: immunoSEQ multiplex PCR. This table has over 250,000 clones, about 87% appearing once. The TCR was taken from a woman under 30 who had recovered from COVID-19. What was sequenced was PBMCs or T cells enriched from blood (not recorded which).

The CDR3 DNA reads TGCAGCGTTGGACAGGGTTCGGTAAATGAGCAGTTCTTC. Its translation is CSVGQGSVNEQFF. V and J are TRBV29-1 and TRBJ2-1; 7 bases map to TRBD1. CDR1 is SQVTM, CDR2 ANQGSEA, per germline. This CDR3 has 13 amino acids. V was clipped by 4 bases and J by 7 bases; unmatched bases: 7.